This T cell receptor (beta chain) was captured in a study of vaccination effects on CD4 cells after COVID-19. The wider study: Each person got two doses of an mRNA SARS-CoV-2 vaccine, BNT162b2 or mRNA-1273. Study-level findings and limits: Marked clonal contraction was seen in infection- and vaccine-induced clones late after vaccination. Healthy vaccinees had only 1 of 255 vaccine-induced clones cross-react with common cold coronaviruses.

Antigen-specific CD4+ T cell clonotypes were called by their expansion after viral peptide-pool culture in ViraFEST. Researchers isolated CD4+ T cells once less than 13 days of culture had elapsed. Testing of the vaccine recipients showed negative nucleocapsid antibodies and no prior SARS-CoV-2 infection. The authors replaced half the medium with IL-2 medium on days 3 and 7. In the case of this clone: Its antigen remains unidentified.

Here immunoSEQ multiplex PCR was the method, and the copy in TCRdb shows in-frame clones only, minus some. The repertoire consists of 55,000 or so clones, with around 70% occurring once and the leading ten covering 15% to 20%. Losses at the gene ends were 8 bases for V and 6 bases for J; bases not matched to a gene: 24. Germline V gene lookup returns CDR1 SGHVS and CDR2 FQNEAQ. The CDR3 runs 18 residues. The material sequenced was CD4+ T cells from PBMCs cultured with SARS-CoV-2 spike peptides, taken before COVID-19 vaccination. The TCR was taken from a human donor who received a COVID-19 vaccine. The gene calls are TRBV7-8 and TRBJ1-1; 7 bases match TRBD1. This CDR3 reads CASELLGIGGRGPAEAFF. The CDR3 nucleotides are TGTGCCAGCGAGCTTTTAGGCATCGGGGGGAGGGGGCCCGCTGAAGCTTTCTTT.